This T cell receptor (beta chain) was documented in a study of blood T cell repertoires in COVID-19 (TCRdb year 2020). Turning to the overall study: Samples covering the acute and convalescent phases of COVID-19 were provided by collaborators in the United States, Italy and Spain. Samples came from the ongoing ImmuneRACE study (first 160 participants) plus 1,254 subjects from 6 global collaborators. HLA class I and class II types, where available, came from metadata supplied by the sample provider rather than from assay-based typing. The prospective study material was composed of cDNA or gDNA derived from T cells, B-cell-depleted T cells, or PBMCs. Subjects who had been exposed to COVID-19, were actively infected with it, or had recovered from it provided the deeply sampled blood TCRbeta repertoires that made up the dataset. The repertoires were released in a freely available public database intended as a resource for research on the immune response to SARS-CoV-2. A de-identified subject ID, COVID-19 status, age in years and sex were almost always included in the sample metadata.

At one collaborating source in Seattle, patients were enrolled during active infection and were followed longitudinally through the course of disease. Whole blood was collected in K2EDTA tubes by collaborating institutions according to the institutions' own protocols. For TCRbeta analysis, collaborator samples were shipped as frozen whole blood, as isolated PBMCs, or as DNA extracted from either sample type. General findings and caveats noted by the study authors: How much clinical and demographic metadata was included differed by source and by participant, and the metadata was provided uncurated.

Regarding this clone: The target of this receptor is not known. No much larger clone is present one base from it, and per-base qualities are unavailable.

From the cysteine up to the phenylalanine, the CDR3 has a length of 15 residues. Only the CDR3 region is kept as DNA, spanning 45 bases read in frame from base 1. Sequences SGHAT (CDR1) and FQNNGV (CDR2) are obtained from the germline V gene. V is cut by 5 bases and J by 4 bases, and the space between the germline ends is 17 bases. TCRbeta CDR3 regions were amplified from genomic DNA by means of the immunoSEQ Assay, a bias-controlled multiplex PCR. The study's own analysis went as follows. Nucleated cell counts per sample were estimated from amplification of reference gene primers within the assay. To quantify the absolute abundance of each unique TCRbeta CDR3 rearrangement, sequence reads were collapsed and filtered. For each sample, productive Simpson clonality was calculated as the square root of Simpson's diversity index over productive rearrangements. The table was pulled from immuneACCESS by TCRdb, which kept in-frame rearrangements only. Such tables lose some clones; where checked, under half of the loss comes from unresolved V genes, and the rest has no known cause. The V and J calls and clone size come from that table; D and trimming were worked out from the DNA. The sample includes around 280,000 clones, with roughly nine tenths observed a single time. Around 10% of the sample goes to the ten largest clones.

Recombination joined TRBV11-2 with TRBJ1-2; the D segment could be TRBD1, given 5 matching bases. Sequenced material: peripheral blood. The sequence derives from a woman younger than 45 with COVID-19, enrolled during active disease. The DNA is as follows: TGTGCCAGCAGCCGTCTACGACAGAACTTCTATGGCTACACCTTC. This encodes CASSRLRQNFYGYTF.